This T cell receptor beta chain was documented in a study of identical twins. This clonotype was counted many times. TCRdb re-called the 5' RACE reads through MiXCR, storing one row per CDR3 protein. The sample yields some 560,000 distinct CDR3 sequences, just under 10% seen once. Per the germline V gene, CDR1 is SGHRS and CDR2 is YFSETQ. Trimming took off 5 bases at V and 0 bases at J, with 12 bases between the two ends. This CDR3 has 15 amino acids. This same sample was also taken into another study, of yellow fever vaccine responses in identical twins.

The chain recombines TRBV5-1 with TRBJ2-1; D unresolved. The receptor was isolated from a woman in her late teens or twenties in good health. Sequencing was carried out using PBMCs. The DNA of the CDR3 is TGCGCCAGCAGATCTGACGGCCCCTCCTACAATGAGCAGTTCTTC. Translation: CASRSDGPSYNEQFF. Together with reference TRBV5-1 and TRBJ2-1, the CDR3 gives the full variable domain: KAGVTQTPRYLIKTRGQQVTLSCSPISGHRSVSWYQQTPGQGLQFLFEYFSETQRNKGNFPGRFSGRQFSNSRSEMNVSTLELGDSALYLCASRSDGPSYNEQFFGPGTRLTVL.